The 18 T cell receptor beta chains given below trace back to one sample, sequenced in a study of graft-versus-host responses after intestinal transplantation. Clones were sequenced by immunoSEQ multiplex PCR, and TCRdb holds only the in-frame ones, with some missing. The sample holds roughly 30,000 clones, about four fifths seen once. The antigens of these receptors remain unknown. Sequenced material: unstimulated CD8+ T cells sorted from spleen or lymph node cells, taken before intestinal transplant. The origin of the receptors is a human donor who received an intestinal transplant.

The chain carries TRBV4-2 and TRBJ2-3; no clear D gene. The CDR3 is 18 residues long. In germline, CDR1 is LGHNA, CDR2 YNFKEQ. The V gene lost 3 bases and the J gene lost 1 base, with 20 bases spanning the gap. CDR3 residues: CASSQSRPFSLGTDTQYF. The CDR3 DNA reads as TGTGCCAGCAGCCAGTCCCGCCCTTTTAGTTTGGGCACAGATACGCAGTATTTT.

The chain is built from TRBV27 and TRBJ2-7; a weak D match, TRBD1 (6 bases). Trimming took 4 bases from V and 0 from J, leaving 7 bases between them. The CDR3 length is 13 residues. Germline CDR1 reads MNHEY; CDR2 reads SMNVEV (reference sequence). The CDR3 DNA sequence: TGTGCCAGCAGTTGGGACATCTCCTACGAGCAGTACTTC. The encoded protein is CASSWDISYEQYF.

The rearrangement uses TRBV7-3 and TRBJ2-1, with 12 positions matching TRBD1. In germline, CDR1 is SGHTA, CDR2 FQGTGA. Trimming took 5 bases from V and 6 from J; bases not matched to a gene: 8. The CDR3 spans 16 residues. The CDR3 DNA is TGTGCCAGCAGCCAAGTCGGGACAGGGGGCCTCAATGAGCAGTTCTTC. Its protein is CASSQVGTGGLNEQFF.

This sequence joins TRBV19 and TRBJ2-1; D gene uncertain. This CDR3 comprises 11 residues. Germline V gene data show CDR1 as LNHDA and CDR2 as SQIVND (reference sequence). V was cut by 9 bases and J by 3 bases, with 6 bases left in between. The CDR3 bases are TGTGCCAGCTCAGACTACAATGAGCAGTTCTTC. This sequence encodes CASSDYNEQFF.

The V call is TRBV30, the J call TRBJ1-4, with 9 bases fitting TRBD1. Germline V lookup: CDR1 GTSNPN, CDR2 SVGIG (reference sequence). Trimming took 0 bases from V and 6 from J; bases not matched to a gene: 5. This CDR3 is 15 amino acids long. The CDR3 DNA reads as TGTGCCTGGAGTGTGATCCGGACAGGGGATGAAAAACTGTTTTTT. It specifies CAWSVIRTGDEKLFF.

The chain combines TRBV7-9 with TRBJ1-4, with 10 bases that match TRBD1. The J segment lost 8 bases and the V segment lost 4 bases, leaving 7 bases of the junction unmatched. Germline lookup yields CDR1 SEHNR and CDR2 FQNEAQ (reference sequence). This CDR3 spans 15 amino acids. The CDR3 DNA reads as TGTGCCAGCAGCTACCCCGGGACAGGGGACGAAAAACTGTTTTTT. Its protein product is CASSYPGTGDEKLFF.

The chain is built from TRBV5-5 and TRBJ1-5, with unresolved D. V was trimmed by 0 bases and J by 7 bases, leaving 8 bases between them. The CDR3 contains 13 residues. The germline V gene encodes CDR1 SGHKS and CDR2 YYEKEE (reference sequence). CDR3 coding DNA: TGTGCCAGCAGCTTGGTCTCGGGGCAGCCCCAGCATTTT. It translates to CASSLVSGQPQHF.

This clone has a handful of counts. The V gene is TRBV4-1, the J gene TRBJ2-2; D is uncertain. Germline values: CDR1 MGHRA, CDR2 YSYEKL. The germline V and J ends were trimmed by 4 bases and 4 bases, with 7 bases remaining between them. CDR3 size: 13 residues. The CDR3 coding sequence is TGCGCCAGCAGCCCCCCCCGCACCGGGGAGCTGTTTTTT. Protein sequence: CASSPPRTGELFF.

The chain is built from TRBV9 and TRBJ2-3, with TRBD1 matching 7 bases. CDR1 and CDR2 (germline): SGDLS, YYNGEE. The trim removed 2 bases at V and 4 bases at J, leaving 7 bases unmatched. The CDR3 runs 15 residues. This chain's CDR3 is CASSVLDRAADTQYF. CDR3 nucleotide sequence: TGTGCCAGCAGCGTGTTAGACAGGGCGGCAGATACGCAGTATTTT.

The chain links TRBV28 to TRBJ2-5; tentative D call: TRBD2 (5 bases). With the DNA end fitting TRBJ2-7 better, the J assignment may be wrong. The CDR3 extends over 14 amino acids. In germline, CDR1 is MDHEN, CDR2 SYDVKM. The CDR3 loop reads CASSTLDFSYEQYF. As DNA, the CDR3 is TGTGCCAGCAGTACCCTGGACTTCTCCTACGAGCAGTACTTC.

The chain employs TRBV27 and TRBJ2-1; TRBD2 agrees at 10 bases. CDR1 MNHEY and CDR2 SMNVEV come from the germline V gene (reference sequence). The CDR3 consists of 13 residues. Trimming removed 5 bases from V and 6 bases from J; junction bases left unmatched: 1. This CDR3 reads CASSRTSGNEQFF. The CDR3, as DNA: TGTGCCAGCAGTCGGACTAGCGGCAATGAGCAGTTCTTC.

There are a few counts of this clone. The V call is TRBV6-6, the J call TRBJ1-1; a possible D gene is TRBD1 (6 bases). V lost 0 bases to trimming and J lost 3 bases, with 11 bases between them. CDR1 is MNHNY, CDR2 SVGAGI, per germline (reference sequence). The CDR3 consists of 15 residues. The DNA for the CDR3 is TGTGCCAGCAGTTACTCGGCAGGGGAACACACTGAAGCTTTCTTT. Translating gives CASSYSAGEHTEAFF.

This chain joins TRBV5-4 and TRBJ1-2; TRBD1 matches at 8 bases. This CDR3 has 18 residues. Germline CDR1 SGHNT, CDR2 YYREEE (reference sequence). V lost 4 bases to trimming and J lost 1 base; unmatched junction nucleotides: 15. CDR3 nucleotide sequence: TGTGCCAGCAGCCACATTTTTGGACAGGGAAAGGATAACTATGGCTACACCTTC. Protein sequence: CASSHIFGQGKDNYGYTF.

The chain has TRBV6-5 and TRBJ2-1; a weak D match, TRBD2 (6 bases). Trimming stripped 5 bases from V and 0 bases from J, with 8 bases between. Germline V CDR1 and CDR2: MNHEY, SVGAGI. This CDR3 comprises 14 residues. In DNA, the CDR3 is TGTGCCAGCAGTGGAGGGAGCTCCTACAATGAGCAGTTCTTC. It encodes CASSGGSSYNEQFF.

This rearrangement joins TRBV2 to TRBJ1-3, with D possibly being TRBD1 (5 bases). The germline gives CDR1 SNHLY, CDR2 FYNNEI. Trimming removed 6 bases from V and 2 bases from J, with 14 bases in between. CDR3 length: 15 residues. This CDR3 reads CASRGGTVTGNTIYF. CDR3 DNA: TGTGCCAGCAGGGGGGGGACGGTGACTGGAAACACCATATATTTT.

This chain connects TRBV19 to TRBJ2-1; 8 bases line up with TRBD1. CDR1 LNHDA and CDR2 SQIVND come from the germline V gene (reference sequence). V trimming: 5 bases; J trimming: 6 bases; junction bases outside the gene matches: 9. The CDR3 loop spans 15 amino acids. This CDR3 is CASSAPGTGTNEQFF. The DNA of the CDR3 is TGTGCCAGTAGTGCACCCGGGACAGGCACCAATGAGCAGTTCTTC.

This chain uses TRBV7-8 with TRBJ2-7, with D possibly matching TRBD2 (6 bases). The CDR3 is made up of 15 amino acids. V lost 5 bases, J lost 0 bases, and 14 bases lay in between. Germline V gene sequence: CDR1 SGHVS, CDR2 FQNEAQ. The CDR3 bases are TGTGCCAGCAGCATTCTAGCGACCCTCTCCTACGAGCAGTACTTC. It translates to CASSILATLSYEQYF.

V usage is TRBV5-5 and J usage is TRBJ1-5; TRBD1 matches at 9 bases. The CDR3 loop spans 16 amino acids. Germline V gives CDR1 SGHKS, CDR2 YYEKEE (reference sequence). V shed 4 bases, J shed 3 bases, and the junction held 8 bases outside the gene matches. The CDR3: CASSDPGQGYNQPQHF. The CDR3 DNA reads as TGTGCCAGCAGCGATCCGGGACAGGGTTACAATCAGCCCCAGCATTTT.